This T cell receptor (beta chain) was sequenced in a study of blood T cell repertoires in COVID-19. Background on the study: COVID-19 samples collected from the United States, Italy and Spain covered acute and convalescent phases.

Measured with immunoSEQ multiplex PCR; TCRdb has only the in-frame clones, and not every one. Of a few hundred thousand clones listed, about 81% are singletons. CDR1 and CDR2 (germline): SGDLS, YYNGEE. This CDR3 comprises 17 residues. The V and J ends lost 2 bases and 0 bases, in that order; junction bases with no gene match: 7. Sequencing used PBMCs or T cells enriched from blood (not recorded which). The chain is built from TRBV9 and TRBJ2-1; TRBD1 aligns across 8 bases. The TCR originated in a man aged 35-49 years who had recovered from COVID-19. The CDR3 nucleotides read TGTGCCAGCAGCGTTGCAGGGGGCCAGAGCTCCTACAATGAGCAGTTCTTC. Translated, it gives CASSVAGGQSSYNEQFF.